Each of the 32 T cell receptor beta chains below was sequenced from the same sample in a study of cytomegalovirus exposure and HLA in healthy donors. PCR involved 60 Vbeta and 13 Jbeta primers. Here immunoSEQ multiplex PCR was the method, and the copy in TCRdb shows in-frame clones only, minus some. Of about 150,000 clones in the sample, roughly 80% were seen once. The material sequenced was PBMCs. These receptors were taken from a man aged 25 to 45 in good health and CMV-seropositive.

The chain links TRBV11-2 to TRBJ2-1; D is possibly TRBD2 (6 bases). There are 13 residues in the CDR3. From germline, CDR1 is SGHAT and CDR2 FQNNGV. V lost 5 bases to trimming and J lost 5 bases, with 10 bases between them. CDR3 loop: CASSPWEDNEQFF. The CDR3 nucleotides are TGTGCCAGCAGCCCTTGGGAGGACAATGAGCAGTTCTTC.

This chain uses TRBV5-1 with TRBJ1-3, with TRBD1 matching 9 bases. Germline V gene data show CDR1 as SGHRS and CDR2 as YFSETQ. The CDR3 consists of 15 residues. With V trimmed by 4 bases and J by 4 bases, 6 bases remained unmatched. This CDR3 is CASSTRTGEGNTIYF. In nucleotides, the CDR3 is TGCGCCAGCAGCACCCGGACAGGGGAAGGAAACACCATATATTTT.

This chain connects TRBV7-2 to TRBJ1-3; a weak D match, TRBD1 (5 bases). Per the germline V gene, CDR1 is SGHTA and CDR2 is FQGNSA. Deletions cut 3 bases from V and 4 bases from J, with 10 bases between. The CDR3 spans 14 residues. The CDR3 loop is CASSFTGSGNTIYF. The CDR3 DNA follows: TGTGCCAGCAGCTTTACAGGATCCGGAAACACCATATATTTT.

The V gene is TRBV30, the J gene TRBJ2-7; 11 bases agree with TRBD2. Germline V gives CDR1 GTSNPN, CDR2 SVGIG (reference sequence). J lost 3 bases, V lost 5 bases, and 6 bases had no gene match. The CDR3 totals 14 residues. The CDR3 coding sequence is TGTGCCTGGGAGACCGGGACTAGCGGCTACGAGCAGTACTTC. Amino acids: CAWETGTSGYEQYF.

The chain is built from TRBV30 and TRBJ1-1, with no clear D. Germline V gene lookup returns CDR1 GTSNPN and CDR2 SVGIG (reference sequence). The length of the CDR3 is 12 residues. The ends were cut back, 5 bases at V and 1 base at J, with 8 bases in the middle. The CDR3 DNA is TGTGCCTGGGCTCAGGCGAACACTGAAGCTTTCTTT. Translation gives CAWAQANTEAFF.

V gene TRBV9 combines with J gene TRBJ2-3; 10 bases match TRBD2. CDR3 length: 16 residues. J was trimmed by 5 bases and V by 3 bases; bases with no gene match: 9. From germline, CDR1 is SGDLS and CDR2 YYNGEE. The CDR3 DNA sequence: TGTGCCAGCAGCGCTTCAAGCGGGGGGGCAGGAGATACGCAGTATTTT. Protein product: CASSASSGGAGDTQYF.

The gene calls are TRBV10-3 and TRBJ2-1; TRBD1 matches 8 bases. V dropped 6 bases and J dropped 0; count of bases not matched to a gene: 4. CDR1 is ENHRY and CDR2 is SYGVKD in the germline V gene. The CDR3 has 15 residues. As DNA, the CDR3 is TGTGCCATCAGAGGAGACAGGGGCTCCTACAATGAGCAGTTCTTC. Translation: CAIRGDRGSYNEQFF.

This clone has a handful of counts. The chain combines TRBV7-2 with TRBJ1-4; no definite D call. V lost 5 bases, J lost 6 bases, and 28 bases lay in between. The CDR3 is 19 amino acids. Germline V CDR1 and CDR2: SGHTA, FQGNSA. In DNA, the CDR3 is TGTGCCAGCAGCCCTCGTATCGGGCGAGGGCTACGAGGTGATGAAAAACTGTTTTTT. It codes for CASSPRIGRGLRGDEKLFF.

The rearrangement joins TRBV29-1 to TRBJ2-7; no definite D call. Germline V gene data show CDR1 as SQVTM and CDR2 as ANQGSEA. The CDR3 is 12 amino acids. The V gene lost 6 bases and the J gene lost 3 bases, with 12 bases spanning the gap. DNA for the CDR3: TGCAGCGTAGCCTTGTCGAACTACGAGCAGTACTTC. Translating it yields CSVALSNYEQYF.

V is TRBV30 and J is TRBJ1-5, with D uncertain. The CDR3 sequence is 12 residues long. The germline gives CDR1 GTSNPN, CDR2 SVGIG (reference sequence). Trimming shortened V by 2 bases and J by 6 bases, and 8 bases separated the two germline ends. The CDR3 coding sequence is TGTGCCTGGAGTCGGGGAACTCAGCCCCAGCATTTT. This codes for CAWSRGTQPQHF.

The DNA of the CDR3 is TGTGCCATCAAGGCCGTCGGCGGGACTAGGTCCGGTGAGCAGTTCTTC. Translating it yields CAIKAVGGTRSGEQFF. V gene TRBV10-3 combines with J gene TRBJ2-1, with TRBD2 matching 8 bases. CDR3 length: 16 amino acids. Germline CDR1 ENHRY, CDR2 SYGVKD. Trimming took 7 bases from V and 9 from J; bases not matched to a gene: 17.

The gene calls are TRBV27 and TRBJ1-2, with D possibly being TRBD1 (5 bases). This CDR3 region has 15 residues. Per germline, CDR1 MNHEY and CDR2 SMNVEV (reference sequence). V dropped 3 bases and J dropped 6 bases, with 17 bases sitting between them. The CDR3 DNA is TGTGCCAGCAGTTTCTCTGGCAGGCCGGGGGATGGCTACACCTTC. This encodes CASSFSGRPGDGYTF.

The rearrangement joins TRBV19 to TRBJ2-7; D perhaps matches TRBD1 (6 bases). CDR3 length: 15 amino acids. The ends were cut back, 5 bases at V and 2 bases at J, with 16 bases in the middle. Germline V gene data show CDR1 as LNHDA and CDR2 as SQIVND (reference sequence). In nucleotides, the CDR3 is TGTGCCAGTAGTCTTCAGCTAGGACAGACCTACGAGCAGTACTTC. Its protein is CASSLQLGQTYEQYF.

The CDR3 protein is CASSPQGWNEKLFF. The CDR3 nucleotides read TGTGCCAGCAGTCCCCAGGGCTGGAATGAAAAACTGTTTTTT. V is TRBV27 and J is TRBJ1-4; tentative D call: TRBD1 (5 bases). Germline values: CDR1 MNHEY, CDR2 SMNVEV (reference sequence). There are 14 residues in the CDR3. V lost 5 bases to trimming and J lost 5 bases, with 12 bases between them. The whole variable domain, remainder taken from reference TRBV27 and TRBJ1-4, is EAQVTQNPRYLITVTGKKLTVTCSQNMNHEYMSWYRQDPGLGLRQIYYSMNVEVTDKGDVPEGYKVSRKEKRNFPLILESPSPNQTSLYFCASSPQGWNEKLFFGSGTQLSVL.

The chain has TRBV28 and TRBJ1-1; tentatively, D is TRBD1 (6 bases). V was trimmed by 7 bases and J by 8 bases, leaving 20 bases between them. CDR1 is MDHEN, CDR2 SYDVKM, per germline. The CDR3 is 14 amino acids. Written as DNA, the CDR3 is TGTGCCAGCAACTCAAGGGGGGGCCCACGCGAAGCTTTCTTT. Residues: CASNSRGGPREAFF.

This rearrangement joins TRBV7-8 to TRBJ2-7, with 13 bases that match TRBD2. Germline CDR1 is SGHVS and CDR2 is FQNEAQ. The V and J ends lost 5 bases and 5 bases, in that order; junction bases with no gene match: 9. CDR3 length: 16 residues. The CDR3 spells CASSKNPGLAGNEQYF. CDR3 coding DNA: TGTGCCAGCAGCAAGAATCCGGGACTAGCGGGAAACGAGCAGTACTTC.

The chain joins TRBV27 to TRBJ1-2; 7 bases match TRBD1. V shed 6 bases, J shed 4 bases, and the junction held 8 bases outside the gene matches. The CDR3 is made up of 14 amino acids. The germline V gene has CDR1 MNHEY and CDR2 SMNVEV (reference sequence). Written as DNA, the CDR3 is TGTGCCAGCAGACCCACCGACAGGGCCTATGGCTACACCTTC. Residues: CASRPTDRAYGYTF.

This clone was seen only once. V and J are TRBV11-2 and TRBJ2-7; the D is unclear. This CDR3 region has 11 residues. V lost 5 bases, J lost 10 bases, and 12 bases lay in between. CDR1 and CDR2 from the germline V gene are SGHAT and FQNNGV. CDR3 in DNA: TGTGCCAGCAGCCCTGAGCTCCCCCAGTACTTC. It specifies CASSPELPQYF.

This clone was detected a few times. The chain links TRBV5-4 to TRBJ2-2; 9 bases align to TRBD2. The CDR3 consists of 15 residues. The V segment lost 3 bases and the J segment 7 bases; nucleotides outside the gene matches: 7. Germline CDR1 SGHNT, CDR2 YYREEE (reference sequence). CDR3 sequence (DNA): TGTGCCAGCAGCTCCGGTAGTAGCGGGGGCGGGGAGCTGTTTTTT. Translation: CASSSGSSGGGELFF.

The chain links TRBV7-3 to TRBJ1-2; D perhaps matches TRBD1 (6 bases). CDR1 SGHTA and CDR2 FQGTGA come from the germline V gene. The CDR3 consists of 14 residues. With 0 bases removed from V and 4 bases from J, the gap between germline ends came to 9 bases. This chain's CDR3 is CASSLTGGAYGYTF. CDR3 sequence (DNA): TGTGCCAGCAGCTTAACGGGGGGGGCCTATGGCTACACCTTC.

The J gene is TRBJ2-3, the V gene TRBV6-1; 7 positions match TRBD1. This CDR3 has 15 residues. Trimming removed 4 bases from V and 2 bases from J; junction bases left unmatched: 6. In germline, CDR1 is MNHNS, CDR2 SASEGT. The CDR3 region has the DNA TGTGCCAGCAGTGTGGAGAGGGGGCTCACAGATACGCAGTATTTT. Encoded protein: CASSVERGLTDTQYF.

The CDR3 DNA sequence: TGCGCCAGCAGCCAGGTAGGGGGAAAGACTGAAGCTTTCTTT. It specifies CASSQVGGKTEAFF. This chain joins TRBV4-1 and TRBJ1-1, with D maybe TRBD1 (6 bases). Looked up from germline, CDR1 is MGHRA and CDR2 is YSYEKL. The CDR3 extends over 14 amino acids. Trimming took off 3 bases at V and 5 bases at J, with 13 bases between the two ends.

This chain connects TRBV27 to TRBJ2-1, with 10 nucleotides matching TRBD2. The CDR3 runs to 16 residues. Germline CDR1 is MNHEY and CDR2 is SMNVEV (reference sequence). V shed 5 bases, J shed 3 bases, and the junction held 7 bases outside the gene matches. CDR3: CASSPSGTSVYNEQFF. The CDR3 bases are TGTGCCAGCAGTCCGTCCGGGACTAGCGTCTACAATGAGCAGTTCTTC.

The rearrangement joins TRBV6-1 to TRBJ1-2; TRBD1 aligns across 9 bases. The CDR3 is 16 amino acids. Germline CDR1 MNHNS, CDR2 SASEGT. V gave up 1 base and J gave up 7 bases; unmatched junction bases: 10. The DNA for the CDR3 is TGTGCCAGCAGTGAAGTACAGGGGGCGGCGTGGGGTGGCTACACCTTC. Its translation is CASSEVQGAAWGGYTF.

The chain employs TRBV7-2 and TRBJ1-2, with 9 bases identical to TRBD1. The V gene end was trimmed by 5 bases and the J gene end by 7 bases; junction bases not matched to a gene: 2. Germline CDR1 reads SGHTA; CDR2 reads FQGNSA. The CDR3 spans 12 residues. The CDR3 is CASSRDRAGYTF. CDR3 DNA: TGTGCCAGCAGCAGGGACAGGGCTGGCTACACCTTC.

The rearrangement joins TRBV6-5 to TRBJ1-4, with 9 bases fitting TRBD1. Trimming took 2 bases from V and 10 from J; bases not matched to a gene: 8. The germline gives CDR1 MNHEY, CDR2 SVGAGI. CDR3 length equals 15 residues. The CDR3 coding sequence is TGTGCCAGCAGTTACAGTTGGGACAGGGTAGGAAAACTGTTTTTT. The encoded protein is CASSYSWDRVGKLFF.

Points on this clone: The sample carries other DNA sequences with the same CDR3. The chain uses TRBV28 and TRBJ2-3; D is ambiguous. This CDR3 has 13 amino acids. V lost 7 bases and J lost 3, with 11 bases in between. Germline CDR1 MDHEN, CDR2 SYDVKM. The CDR3 nucleotides read TGTGCCAGCACGCCGGGTGGGACAGATACGCAGTATTTT. Protein: CASTPGGTDTQYF.

The CDR3 sequence: CASSLNQGYEQYF. In nucleotides, the CDR3 is TGTGCCAGCAGCTTAAATCAGGGCTACGAGCAGTACTTC. This chain connects TRBV7-2 to TRBJ2-7; tentative D call: TRBD1 (5 bases). V was shortened by 2 bases and J by 3 bases, with 8 bases between the two germline ends. There are 13 residues in the CDR3. Germline-derived CDR1 and CDR2 are SGHTA and FQGNSA.

The chain couples TRBV29-1 to TRBJ1-1, with 7 bases lining up with TRBD1. The CDR3 has 12 amino acids. Germline trimming cut 5 bases from V and 13 bases from J; bases unmatched to any gene: 13. Germline-derived CDR1 and CDR2 are SQVTM and ANQGSEA. In DNA, the CDR3 is TGCAGCGTTAAGGGGACTGGGCAGGGGGTTTTCTTT. Residues: CSVKGTGQGVFF.

This clone has a single count. The rearrangement links TRBV6-5 to TRBJ1-2; the D gene is possibly TRBD1 (5 bases). This CDR3 contains 13 residues. Trimming took off 0 bases at V and 7 bases at J, with 9 bases between the two ends. The germline V gene encodes CDR1 MNHEY and CDR2 SVGAGI. CDR3 nucleotide sequence: TGTGCCAGCAGTTACTCGACAGACGGTGGCTACACCTTC. It translates to CASSYSTDGGYTF.

The chain links TRBV10-1 to TRBJ1-1, with 9 bases aligning to TRBD1. Germline assignment: CDR1 WNHNN and CDR2 SYGVQD (reference sequence). V was pared by 6 bases and J by 0 bases, with 5 bases of the junction left unmatched. The CDR3 contains 15 residues. CDR3 sequence (DNA): TGCGCCAGCAGGGCCTGGACAGGGGTGAACACTGAAGCTTTCTTT. Translating it yields CASRAWTGVNTEAFF.

The chain recombines TRBV5-1 with TRBJ1-1; D remains ambiguous. Germline-derived CDR1 and CDR2 are SGHRS and YFSETQ. The CDR3 contains 13 residues. Trimming took 7 bases from V and 5 from J, leaving 15 bases between them. In DNA form, the CDR3 reads TGCGCCAGCGCCATTTTGGAGGGAACTGAAGCTTTCTTT. This codes for CASAILEGTEAFF.